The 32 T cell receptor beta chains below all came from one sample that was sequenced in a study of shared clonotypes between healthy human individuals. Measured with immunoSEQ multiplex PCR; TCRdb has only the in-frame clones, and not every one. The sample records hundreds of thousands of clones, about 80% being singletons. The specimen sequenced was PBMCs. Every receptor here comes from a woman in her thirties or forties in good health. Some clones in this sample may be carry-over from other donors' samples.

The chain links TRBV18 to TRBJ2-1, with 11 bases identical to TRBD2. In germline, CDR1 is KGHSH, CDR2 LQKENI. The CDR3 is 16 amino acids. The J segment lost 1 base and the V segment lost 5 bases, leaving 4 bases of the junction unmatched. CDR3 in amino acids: CASSTLAGGSYNEQFF. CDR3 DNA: TGTGCCAGCTCAACCCTAGCGGGAGGATCCTACAATGAGCAGTTCTTC.

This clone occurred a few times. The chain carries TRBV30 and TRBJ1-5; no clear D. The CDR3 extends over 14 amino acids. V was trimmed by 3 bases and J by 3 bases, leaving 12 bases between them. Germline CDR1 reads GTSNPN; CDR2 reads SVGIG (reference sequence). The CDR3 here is CAWSSNSLNQPQHF. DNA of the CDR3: TGTGCCTGGAGCTCGAACAGCCTCAATCAGCCCCAGCATTTT.

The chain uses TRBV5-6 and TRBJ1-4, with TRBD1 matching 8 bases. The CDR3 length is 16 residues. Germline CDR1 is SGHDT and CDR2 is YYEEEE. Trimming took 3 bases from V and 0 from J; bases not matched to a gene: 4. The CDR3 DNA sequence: TGTGCCAGCAGCTCCCGGACAGGGTCAACTAATGAAAAACTGTTTTTT. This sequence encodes CASSSRTGSTNEKLFF. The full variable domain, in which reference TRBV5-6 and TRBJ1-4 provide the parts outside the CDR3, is DAGVTQSPTHLIKTRGQQVTLRCSPKSGHDTVSWYQQALGQGPQFIFQYYEEEERQRGNFPDRFSGHQFPNYSSELNVNALLLGDSALYLCASSSRTGSTNEKLFFGSGTQLSVL.

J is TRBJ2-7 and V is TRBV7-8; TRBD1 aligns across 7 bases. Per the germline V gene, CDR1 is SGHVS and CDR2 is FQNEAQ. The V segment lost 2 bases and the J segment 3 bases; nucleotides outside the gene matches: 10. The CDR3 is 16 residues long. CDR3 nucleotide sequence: TGTGCCAGCAGCTTACGGTCTCGGCAGGGGGTCTACGAGCAGTACTTC. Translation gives CASSLRSRQGVYEQYF.

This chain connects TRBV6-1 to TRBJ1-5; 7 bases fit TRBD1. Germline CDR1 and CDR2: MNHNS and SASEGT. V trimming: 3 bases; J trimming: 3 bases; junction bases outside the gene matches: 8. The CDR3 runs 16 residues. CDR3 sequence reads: CASSEAGTAYNQPQHF. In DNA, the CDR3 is TGTGCCAGCAGTGAGGCAGGGACAGCTTACAATCAGCCCCAGCATTTT.

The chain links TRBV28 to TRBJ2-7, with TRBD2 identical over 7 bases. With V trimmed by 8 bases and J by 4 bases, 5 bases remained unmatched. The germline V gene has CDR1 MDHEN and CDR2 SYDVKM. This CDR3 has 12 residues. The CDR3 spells CASGGVGYEQYF. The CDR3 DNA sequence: TGTGCCAGCGGGGGGGTTGGGTACGAGCAGTACTTC.

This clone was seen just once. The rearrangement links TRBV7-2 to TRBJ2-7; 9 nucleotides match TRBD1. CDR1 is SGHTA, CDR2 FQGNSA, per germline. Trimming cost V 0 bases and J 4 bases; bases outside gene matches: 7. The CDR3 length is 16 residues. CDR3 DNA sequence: TGTGCCAGCAGCTTAGCGCCTCCGGGACAGGGTTACGAGCAGTACTTC. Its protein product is CASSLAPPGQGYEQYF.

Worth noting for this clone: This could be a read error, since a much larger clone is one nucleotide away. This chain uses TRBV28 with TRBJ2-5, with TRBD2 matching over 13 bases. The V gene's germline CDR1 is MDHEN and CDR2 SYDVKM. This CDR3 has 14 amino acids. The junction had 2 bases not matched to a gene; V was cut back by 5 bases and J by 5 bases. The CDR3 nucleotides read TGTGCCAGCAGTGGACTAGCGGGAGTGGAGACCCAGTACTTC. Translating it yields CASSGLAGVETQYF.

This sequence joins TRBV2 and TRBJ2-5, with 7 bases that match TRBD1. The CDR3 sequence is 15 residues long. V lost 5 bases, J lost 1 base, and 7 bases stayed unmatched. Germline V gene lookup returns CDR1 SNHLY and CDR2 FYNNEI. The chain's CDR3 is CASSLDRFSQETQYF. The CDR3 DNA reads TGTGCCAGCAGTCTGGACAGGTTCTCCCAAGAGACCCAGTACTTC.

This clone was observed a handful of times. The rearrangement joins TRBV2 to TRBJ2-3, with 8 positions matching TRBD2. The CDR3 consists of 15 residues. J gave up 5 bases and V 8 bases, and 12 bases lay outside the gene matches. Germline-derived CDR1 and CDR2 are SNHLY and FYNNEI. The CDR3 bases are TGTGCCAGCTTCCGGGGGGGCAGGGGATTAGATACGCAGTATTTT. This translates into CASFRGGRGLDTQYF.

The CDR3 bases are TGTGCCAGCAGCCGAAAGGCCCCCGGACTAGCGGGAACCTACGAGCAGTACTTC. As protein: CASSRKAPGLAGTYEQYF. The V and J genes are TRBV27 and TRBJ2-7; 12 nucleotides match TRBD2. The J segment lost 2 bases and the V segment lost 6 bases, leaving 14 bases of the junction unmatched. The CDR3 has 18 residues. Germline lookup yields CDR1 MNHEY and CDR2 SMNVEV (reference sequence).

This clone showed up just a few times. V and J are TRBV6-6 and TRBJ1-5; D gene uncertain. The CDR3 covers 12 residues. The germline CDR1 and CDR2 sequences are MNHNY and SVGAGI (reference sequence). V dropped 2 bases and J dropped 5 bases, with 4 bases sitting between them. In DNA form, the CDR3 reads TGTGCCAGCAGTTACGAAGATCAGCCCCAGCATTTT. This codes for CASSYEDQPQHF.

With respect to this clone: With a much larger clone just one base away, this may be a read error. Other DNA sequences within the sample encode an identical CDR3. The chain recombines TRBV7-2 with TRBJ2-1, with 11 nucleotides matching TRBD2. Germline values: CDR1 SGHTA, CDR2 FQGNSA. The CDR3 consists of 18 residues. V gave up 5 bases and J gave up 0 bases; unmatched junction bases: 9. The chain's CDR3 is CASSLWATSGSSYNEQFF. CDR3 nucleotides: TGTGCCAGCAGCCTATGGGCCACTAGCGGGAGCTCCTACAATGAGCAGTTCTTC.

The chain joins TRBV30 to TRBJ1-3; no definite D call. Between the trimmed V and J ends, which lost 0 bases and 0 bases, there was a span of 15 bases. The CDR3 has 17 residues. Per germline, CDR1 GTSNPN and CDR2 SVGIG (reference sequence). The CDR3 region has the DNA TGTGCCTGGAGTGTACTCAGTCGGGCGGTCTCTGGAAACACCATATATTTT. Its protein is CAWSVLSRAVSGNTIYF.

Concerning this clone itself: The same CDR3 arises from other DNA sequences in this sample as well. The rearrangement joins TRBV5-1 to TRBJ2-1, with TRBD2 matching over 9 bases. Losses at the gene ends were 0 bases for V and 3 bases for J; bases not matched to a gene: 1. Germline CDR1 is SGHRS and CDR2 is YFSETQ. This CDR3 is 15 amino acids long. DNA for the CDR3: TGCGCCAGCAGCTTGGGACTAGCGGACTACAATGAGCAGTTCTTC. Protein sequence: CASSLGLADYNEQFF.

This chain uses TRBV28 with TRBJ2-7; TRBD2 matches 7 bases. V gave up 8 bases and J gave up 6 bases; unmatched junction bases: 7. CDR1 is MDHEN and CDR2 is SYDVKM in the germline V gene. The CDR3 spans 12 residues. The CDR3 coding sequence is TGTGCCAGCGGGGCGGGAGTAGGCGAGCAGTACTTC. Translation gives CASGAGVGEQYF. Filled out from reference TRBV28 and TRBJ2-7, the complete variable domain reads DVKVTQSSRYLVKRTGEKVFLECVQDMDHENMFWYRQDPGLGLRLIYFSYDVKMKEKGDIPEGYSVSREKKERFSLILESASTNQTSMYLCASGAGVGEQYFGPGTRLTVT.

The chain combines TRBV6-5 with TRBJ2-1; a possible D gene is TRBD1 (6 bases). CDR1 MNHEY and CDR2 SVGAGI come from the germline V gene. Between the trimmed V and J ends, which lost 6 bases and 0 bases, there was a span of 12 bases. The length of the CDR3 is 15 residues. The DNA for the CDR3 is TGTGCCAGCAGCCTACAGGGCAGCTCCTACAATGAGCAGTTCTTC. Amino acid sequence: CASSLQGSSYNEQFF.

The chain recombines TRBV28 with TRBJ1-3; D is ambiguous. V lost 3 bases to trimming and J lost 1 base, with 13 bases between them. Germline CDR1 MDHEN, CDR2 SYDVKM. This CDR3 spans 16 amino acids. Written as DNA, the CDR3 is TGTGCCAGCAGTTTGCTTATCCCGGGGTCTGGAAACACCATATATTTT. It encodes CASSLLIPGSGNTIYF.

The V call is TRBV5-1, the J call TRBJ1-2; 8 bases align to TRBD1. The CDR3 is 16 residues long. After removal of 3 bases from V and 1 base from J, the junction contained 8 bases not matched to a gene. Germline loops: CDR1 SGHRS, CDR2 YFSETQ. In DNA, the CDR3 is TGCGCCAGCAGCTCGGGACAGGTCACTTATAACTATGGCTACACCTTC. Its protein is CASSSGQVTYNYGYTF.

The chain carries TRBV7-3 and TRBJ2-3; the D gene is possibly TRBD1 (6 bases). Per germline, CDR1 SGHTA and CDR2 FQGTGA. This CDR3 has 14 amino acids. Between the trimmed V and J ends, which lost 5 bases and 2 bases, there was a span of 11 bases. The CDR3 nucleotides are TGTGCCAGCAGCCCTGGGACATACACAGATACGCAGTATTTT. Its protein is CASSPGTYTDTQYF. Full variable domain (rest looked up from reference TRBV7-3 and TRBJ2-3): GAGVSQTPSNKVTEKGKYVELRCDPISGHTALYWYRQSLGQGPEFLIYFQGTGAADDSGLPNDRFFAVRPEGSVSTLKIQRTERGDSAVYLCASSPGTYTDTQYFGPGTRLTVL.

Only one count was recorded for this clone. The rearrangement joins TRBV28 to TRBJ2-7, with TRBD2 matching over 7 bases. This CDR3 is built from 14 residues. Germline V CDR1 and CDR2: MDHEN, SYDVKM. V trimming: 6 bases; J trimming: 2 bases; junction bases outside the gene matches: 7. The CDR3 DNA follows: TGTGCCAGCAGCTGGGCTAGCGGAACCTACGAGCAGTACTTC. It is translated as CASSWASGTYEQYF.

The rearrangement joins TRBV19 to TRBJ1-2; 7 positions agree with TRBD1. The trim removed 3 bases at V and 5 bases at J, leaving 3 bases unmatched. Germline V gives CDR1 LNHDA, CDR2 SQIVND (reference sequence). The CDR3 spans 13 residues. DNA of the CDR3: TGTGCCAGTAGTATCCGGGACAGATATGGCTACACCTTC. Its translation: CASSIRDRYGYTF.

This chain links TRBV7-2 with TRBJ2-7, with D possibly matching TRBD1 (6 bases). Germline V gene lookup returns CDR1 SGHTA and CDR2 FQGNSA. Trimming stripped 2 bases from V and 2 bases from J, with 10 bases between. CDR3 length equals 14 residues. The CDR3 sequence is CASSLNRVAYEQYF. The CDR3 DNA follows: TGTGCCAGCAGCTTAAACAGGGTCGCCTACGAGCAGTACTTC.

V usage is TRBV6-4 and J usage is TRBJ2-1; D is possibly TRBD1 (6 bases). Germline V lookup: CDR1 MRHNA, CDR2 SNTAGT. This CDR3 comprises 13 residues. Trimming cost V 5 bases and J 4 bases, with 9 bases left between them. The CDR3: CASSSGEYNEQFF. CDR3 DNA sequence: TGTGCCAGCAGTTCAGGGGAGTACAATGAGCAGTTCTTC.

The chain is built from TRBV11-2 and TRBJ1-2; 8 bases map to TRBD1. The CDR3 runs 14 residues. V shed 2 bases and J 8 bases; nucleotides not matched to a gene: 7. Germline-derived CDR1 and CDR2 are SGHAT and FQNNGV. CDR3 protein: CASSLLTGEDGYTF. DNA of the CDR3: TGTGCCAGCAGCTTATTGACAGGGGAGGACGGCTACACCTTC. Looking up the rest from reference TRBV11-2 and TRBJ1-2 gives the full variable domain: EAGVAQSPRYKIIEKRQSVAFWCNPISGHATLYWYQQILGQGPKLLIQFQNNGVVDDSQLPKDRFSAERLKGVDSTLKIQPAKLEDSAVYLCASSLLTGEDGYTFGSGTRLTVV.

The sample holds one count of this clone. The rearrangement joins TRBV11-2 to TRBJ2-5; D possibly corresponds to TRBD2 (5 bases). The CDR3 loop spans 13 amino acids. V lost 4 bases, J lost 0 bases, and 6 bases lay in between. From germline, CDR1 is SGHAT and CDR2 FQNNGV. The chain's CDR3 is CASSSGYQETQYF. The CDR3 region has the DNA TGTGCCAGCAGCTCGGGGTACCAAGAGACCCAGTACTTC.

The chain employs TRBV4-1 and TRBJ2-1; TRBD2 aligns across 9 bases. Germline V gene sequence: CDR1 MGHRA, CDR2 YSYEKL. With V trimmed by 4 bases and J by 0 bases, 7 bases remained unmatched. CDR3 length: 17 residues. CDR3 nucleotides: TGCGCCAGCAGCCCGGGACTAGCTTACAGCTCCTACAATGAGCAGTTCTTC. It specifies CASSPGLAYSSYNEQFF.

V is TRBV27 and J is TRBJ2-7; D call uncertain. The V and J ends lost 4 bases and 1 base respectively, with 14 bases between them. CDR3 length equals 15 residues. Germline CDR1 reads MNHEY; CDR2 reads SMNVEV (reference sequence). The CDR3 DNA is TGTGCCAGCAGTTCACCTGGGTTTGGATCCTACGAGCAGTACTTC. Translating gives CASSSPGFGSYEQYF.

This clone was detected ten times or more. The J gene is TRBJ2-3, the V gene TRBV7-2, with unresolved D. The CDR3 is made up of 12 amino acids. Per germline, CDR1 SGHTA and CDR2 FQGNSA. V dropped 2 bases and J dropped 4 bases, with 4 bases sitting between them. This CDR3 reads CASSLSSDTQYF. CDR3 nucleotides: TGTGCCAGCAGCTTATCGTCAGATACGCAGTATTTT.

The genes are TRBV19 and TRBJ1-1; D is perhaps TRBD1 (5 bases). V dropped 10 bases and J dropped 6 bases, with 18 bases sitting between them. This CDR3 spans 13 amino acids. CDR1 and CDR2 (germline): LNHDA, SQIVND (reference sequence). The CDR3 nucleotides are TGTGCCACCTCCCGGGACGAGGGTTCTGAAGCTTTCTTT. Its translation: CATSRDEGSEAFF.

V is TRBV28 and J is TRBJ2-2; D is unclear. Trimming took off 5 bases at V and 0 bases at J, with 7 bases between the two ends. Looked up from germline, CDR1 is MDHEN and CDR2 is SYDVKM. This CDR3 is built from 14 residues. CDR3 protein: CASSPAANTGELFF. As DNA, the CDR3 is TGTGCCAGCAGTCCCGCTGCGAACACCGGGGAGCTGTTTTTT. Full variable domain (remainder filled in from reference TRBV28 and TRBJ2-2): DVKVTQSSRYLVKRTGEKVFLECVQDMDHENMFWYRQDPGLGLRLIYFSYDVKMKEKGDIPEGYSVSREKKERFSLILESASTNQTSMYLCASSPAANTGELFFGEGSRLTVL.

CDR3 in DNA: TGTGCCAGTAATCCGGGACAGGGGTCCGAGCAGTACTTC. It specifies CASNPGQGSEQYF. This chain joins TRBV19 and TRBJ2-7; TRBD1 matches 10 bases. This CDR3 spans 13 amino acids. V gave up 7 bases and J gave up 6 bases; unmatched junction bases: 6. Germline V gene sequence: CDR1 LNHDA, CDR2 SQIVND (reference sequence).